One sample yielded the 31 T cell receptor beta chains listed below, sequenced in a study of preoperative IRX-2 immunotherapy in early breast cancer. The treatment denotes: preoperative locoregional IRX-2 cytokine immunotherapy. Assay used: immunoSEQ multiplex PCR; TCRdb lists only in-frame clones, some missing. In the table there are roughly 5,300 clones, approximately 71% of which are singletons. This material consisted of tumor tissue, taken before IRX-2 immunotherapy. The origin of the receptors is a human donor with breast cancer.

The V and J genes are TRBV29-1 and TRBJ1-3; TRBD1 is a possible D gene (6 bases). The V and J ends lost 4 bases and 4 bases respectively, with 20 bases between them. Germline CDR1 is SQVTM and CDR2 is ANQGSEA. The CDR3 length is 16 residues. CDR3 nucleotide sequence: TGCAGCGTTGCTCCTTGGAGGGGGGCGGCGGGAAACACCATATATTTT. Translating it yields CSVAPWRGAAGNTIYF.

J is TRBJ1-1 and V is TRBV15; D not certain. The germline V gene has CDR1 LNHNV and CDR2 YYDKDF (reference sequence). The CDR3 has 16 amino acids. Trimming left V 5 bases short and J 4 bases short, with 20 bases between. CDR3 nucleotides: TGTGCCACCAGCGGGGTTTTGATTCCAGGCATCACTGAAGCTTTCTTT. Amino acid sequence: CATSGVLIPGITEAFF.

The chain carries TRBV6-8 and TRBJ2-3; 7 bases are shared with TRBD2. The CDR3 runs 13 residues. Germline CDR1 and CDR2: MNHGY and SAAAGT. Losses at the gene ends were 4 bases for V and 8 bases for J; bases not matched to a gene: 6. DNA for the CDR3: TGTGCCAGCAGTTTGCGGGAGTATGGTACGCAGTATTTT. It codes for CASSLREYGTQYF.

V is TRBV28 and J is TRBJ1-1; D is perhaps TRBD1 (5 bases). Germline V gene data show CDR1 as MDHEN and CDR2 as SYDVKM. V lost 6 bases to trimming and J lost 4 bases, with 18 bases between them. The CDR3 has 15 amino acids. The CDR3 bases are TGTGCCAGCAGGGCGGGACCGGGTAAGAGCACTGAAGCTTTCTTT. It is translated as CASRAGPGKSTEAFF.

The CDR3 DNA sequence: TGTGCCAGTAGGGACTTGGGACTAGCGGGAGCCAATACGCAGTATTTT. Its translation is CASRDLGLAGANTQYF. The V gene is TRBV19, the J gene TRBJ2-3, with TRBD2 matching 14 bases. The germline V gene has CDR1 LNHDA and CDR2 SQIVND (reference sequence). This CDR3 comprises 16 residues. The trim removed 6 bases at V and 7 bases at J, leaving 9 bases unmatched. Variable domain in full (rest from reference TRBV19 and TRBJ2-3): DGGITQSPKYLFRKEGQNVTLSCEQNLNHDAMYWYRQDPGQGLRLIYYSQIVNDFQKGDIAEGYSVSREKKESFPLTVTSAQKNPTAFYLCASRDLGLAGANTQYFGPGTRLTVL.

The sample holds one count of this clone. The chain employs TRBV25-1 and TRBJ1-4; possible D gene TRBD1, 5 bases. This CDR3 region has 12 residues. CDR1 and CDR2 from the germline V gene are MGHDK and SYGVNS. The V gene lost 5 bases and the J gene lost 12 bases, with 13 bases spanning the gap. The CDR3 nucleotides are TGTGCCAGCAGTCAACAAAGGGGACAACTGTTTTTT. Protein: CASSQQRGQLFF.

This clone was observed a handful of times. The chain employs TRBV7-1 and TRBJ2-7; D gene ambiguous. TRBV7-1 is labeled an ORF, and its function is uncertain. The CDR3 has 13 amino acids. V gave up 5 bases and J gave up 2 bases, with 10 bases separating them. CDR3 DNA sequence: TGTGCCAGCAGCCGCGGACCTACCTACGAGCAGTACTTC. It codes for CASSRGPTYEQYF.

The chain recombines TRBV6-8 with TRBJ2-1; D is unclear. This CDR3 spans 15 amino acids. Per the germline V gene, CDR1 is MNHGY and CDR2 is SAAAGT. Trimming pared 7 bases from V and 6 bases from J, leaving 19 bases between. CDR3 DNA: TGTGCCAGCACGCACAGCTCAATCTTTAGCAATGAGCAGTTCTTC. Translating gives CASTHSSIFSNEQFF.

The chain couples TRBV6-8 to TRBJ2-7, with 12 nucleotides matching TRBD2. The CDR3 spans 14 residues. V lost 5 bases, J lost 5 bases, and 4 bases stayed unmatched. Germline V gives CDR1 MNHGY, CDR2 SAAAGT. Here the CDR3 DNA reads TGTGCCAGCAGTAACGGACTAGCGGGAAACGAGCAGTACTTC. As protein: CASSNGLAGNEQYF.

V is TRBV28 and J is TRBJ1-3, with D maybe TRBD1 (5 bases). CDR3 length: 14 residues. Germline values: CDR1 MDHEN, CDR2 SYDVKM. V dropped 3 bases and J dropped 0 bases, with 6 bases sitting between them. The CDR3 DNA reads TGTGCCAGCAGTTTGGGGGGCTCTGGAAACACCATATATTTT. As protein: CASSLGGSGNTIYF.

This clone has only a few counts. Its ends do not fully match the called genes, so a read error is possible. J is TRBJ1-3 and V is TRBV11-3; possible D gene TRBD1, 5 bases. This CDR3 contains 14 residues. Germline V CDR1 and CDR2: SGHNT, YENEEA. The chain's CDR3 is CASSLGPSENTIYF. CDR3 nucleotides: TGTGCCAGCAGCTTGGGACCTTCTGAAAACACCATATATTTT.

The genes are TRBV11-3 and TRBJ1-2; 8 bases map to TRBD1. This CDR3 comprises 16 residues. The J segment lost 0 bases and the V segment lost 4 bases, leaving 7 bases of the junction unmatched. CDR1 and CDR2 (germline): SGHNT, YENEEA. CDR3 bases: TGTGCCAGCAGCTCCGGGACAGGTTCCTCTAACTATGGCTACACCTTC. Amino acid sequence: CASSSGTGSSNYGYTF.

The chain carries TRBV6-7 and TRBJ2-4, with 7 bases that match TRBD1. TRBV6-7 belongs to the ORF category, with a function that is uncertain. V dropped 5 bases and J dropped 1; count of bases not matched to a gene: 8. The CDR3 loop spans 16 amino acids. The CDR3 DNA reads TGTGCCAGCAGTCTTGGGGTACAGGGGGCCAAAAACATTCAGTACTTC. Translation gives CASSLGVQGAKNIQYF.

In this sample, this clone turned up a few times. The rearrangement joins TRBV18 to TRBJ2-1; 8 bases align to TRBD2. CDR1 is KGHSH and CDR2 is LQKENI in the germline V gene. The CDR3 extends over 13 amino acids. V was clipped by 6 bases and J by 9 bases; unmatched bases: 7. Written as DNA, the CDR3 is TGTGCCAGCTCCCGAGGACTAGCTCGTGAGCAGTTCTTC. It specifies CASSRGLAREQFF. Using reference TRBV18 and TRBJ2-1 for the parts outside the CDR3, the full variable domain is NAGVMQNPRHLVRRRGQEARLRCSPMKGHSHVYWYRQLPEEGLKFMVYLQKENIIDESGMPKERFSAEFPKEGPSILRIQQVVRGDSAAYFCASSRGLAREQFFGPGTRLTVL.

The V call is TRBV7-7, the J call TRBJ2-1; D perhaps matches TRBD2 (6 bases). Germline CDR1 and CDR2: SSHAT and FNYEAQ (reference sequence). The CDR3 loop spans 16 amino acids. V was trimmed by 1 base and J by 6 bases, leaving 16 bases between them. CDR3 sequence reads: CASSLGGWERVNEQFF. DNA of the CDR3: TGTGCCAGCAGCTTAGGAGGGTGGGAGCGGGTCAATGAGCAGTTCTTC.

The V gene is TRBV7-1, the J gene TRBJ2-5, with D perhaps matching TRBD1 (6 bases). TRBV7-1 qualifies as an ORF whose function is uncertain. The CDR3 consists of 14 residues. Between the trimmed V and J ends, which lost 3 bases and 3 bases, there was a span of 11 bases. CDR3 DNA: TGTGCCAGCAGCTCTCTGACAGGAGAAGAGACCCAGTACTTC. Translating it yields CASSSLTGEETQYF.

This clone was detected only a few times. The J gene is TRBJ2-4, the V gene TRBV23-1, with D perhaps matching TRBD1 (6 bases). TRBV23-1 is assigned to the ORF class and has an uncertain function. Between the trimmed V and J ends, which lost 3 bases and 0 bases, there was a span of 15 bases. The CDR3 sequence is 17 residues long. CDR3: CASSHGLTGLAKNIQYF. CDR3 DNA sequence: TGCGCCAGCAGTCATGGGTTGACAGGACTAGCCAAAAACATTCAGTACTTC.

The CDR3 DNA is TGTGCCATCGGGGACAGGGATGTGGACGAGCAGTACTTC. Its protein product is CAIGDRDVDEQYF. The genes are TRBV19 and TRBJ2-7; 9 positions agree with TRBD1. There are 13 residues in the CDR3. V dropped 10 bases and J dropped 5; count of bases not matched to a gene: 9. Germline lookup yields CDR1 LNHDA and CDR2 SQIVND (reference sequence).

The chain uses TRBV5-1 and TRBJ2-4, with D perhaps TRBD2 (6 bases). The CDR3 covers 17 residues. Trimming pared 4 bases from V and 4 bases from J, leaving 21 bases between. Germline CDR1 reads SGHRS; CDR2 reads YFSETQ. The CDR3 DNA is TGCGCCAGCAGCCAAGATAAGATAGCGGATAGTAAAAACATTCAGTACTTC. Residues: CASSQDKIADSKNIQYF. Using reference TRBV5-1 and TRBJ2-4 for the parts outside the CDR3, the full variable domain is KAGVTQTPRYLIKTRGQQVTLSCSPISGHRSVSWYQQTPGQGLQFLFEYFSETQRNKGNFPGRFSGRQFSNSRSEMNVSTLELGDSALYLCASSQDKIADSKNIQYFGAGTRLSVL.

This chain uses TRBV19 with TRBJ2-5; 7 bases are shared with TRBD1. There are 13 residues in the CDR3. V lost 6 bases, J lost 8 bases, and 9 bases stayed unmatched. CDR1 and CDR2 from the germline V gene are LNHDA and SQIVND (reference sequence). CDR3 sequence: CASSQGVRDTQYF. CDR3 in DNA: TGTGCCAGTAGCCAGGGGGTTCGGGACACCCAGTACTTC.

This clone was seen once. J is TRBJ2-7 and V is TRBV11-3, with 7 nucleotides matching TRBD1. CDR1 is SGHNT and CDR2 is YENEEA in the germline V gene. The V and J ends lost 1 base and 3 bases, in that order; junction bases with no gene match: 6. This CDR3 is 15 amino acids long. The CDR3 DNA reads TGTGCCAGCAGCTTAGTGGAGGCAGGGGGCTACGAGCAGTACTTC. Translated, it gives CASSLVEAGGYEQYF.

The genes are TRBV7-7 and TRBJ1-2; no firm D call. The length of the CDR3 is 14 residues. The germline CDR1 and CDR2 sequences are SSHAT and FNYEAQ (reference sequence). V lost 1 base and J 4 bases, leaving 10 bases between the germline ends. The CDR3 protein is CASSLEGGVYGYTF. CDR3 in DNA: TGTGCCAGCAGCTTAGAGGGCGGCGTCTATGGCTACACCTTC.

The gene calls are TRBV23-1 and TRBJ2-1; perhaps TRBD1 as D (5 bases). TRBV23-1 carries the ORF label, with uncertain function. This CDR3 is built from 17 residues. V shed 6 bases and J shed 7 bases, with 25 bases lying between them. For the CDR3, the DNA is TGCGCCAGCAGCTTAGGGGCGTCTCCATATCGTCCTAATGAGCAGTTCTTC. Translation: CASSLGASPYRPNEQFF.

This clone was seen once. The chain has TRBV6-8 and TRBJ1-1, with D unresolved. Germline loops: CDR1 MNHGY, CDR2 SAAAGT. The V end was cut by 5 bases, the J end by 1 base, with 8 bases between. The CDR3 has 13 residues. The CDR3 DNA reads as TGTGCCAGCAGTGCTAAGCCGAACACTGAAGCTTTCTTT. It encodes CASSAKPNTEAFF.

V and J are TRBV7-2 and TRBJ1-3; D unresolved. V dropped 5 bases and J dropped 3 bases, with 8 bases sitting between them. Germline V gene sequence: CDR1 SGHTA, CDR2 FQGNSA. The CDR3 runs to 13 residues. CDR3 nucleotide sequence: TGTGCCAGCAGCACTACTCATGGAAACACCATATATTTT. Translated, it gives CASSTTHGNTIYF.

The sample holds a few counts of this clone. J is TRBJ2-1 and V is TRBV5-1, with 7 bases identical to TRBD2. The J segment lost 9 bases and the V segment lost 0 bases, leaving 12 bases of the junction unmatched. The V gene's germline CDR1 is SGHRS and CDR2 YFSETQ. The CDR3 is made up of 16 amino acids. CDR3 in DNA: TGCGCCAGCAGCTTGGAGGGCGGGAGAAGTAGGGGTGAGCAGTTCTTC. Translating gives CASSLEGGRSRGEQFF.

This chain connects TRBV5-1 to TRBJ1-1; 8 nucleotides agree with TRBD1. The CDR3 is 15 amino acids. The trim removed 2 bases at V and 1 base at J, leaving 4 bases unmatched. Germline lookup yields CDR1 SGHRS and CDR2 YFSETQ. CDR3 in DNA: TGCGCCAGCAGCTTCGACGGACAGGGGAACACTGAAGCTTTCTTT. Translating gives CASSFDGQGNTEAFF. The full variable domain, rest sourced from reference TRBV5-1 and TRBJ1-1, is KAGVTQTPRYLIKTRGQQVTLSCSPISGHRSVSWYQQTPGQGLQFLFEYFSETQRNKGNFPGRFSGRQFSNSRSEMNVSTLELGDSALYLCASSFDGQGNTEAFFGQGTRLTVV.

A single count supports this clone. The rearrangement uses TRBV19 and TRBJ2-7; 8 positions agree with TRBD2. Trimming took 2 bases from V and 3 from J; bases not matched to a gene: 6. The germline CDR1 and CDR2 sequences are LNHDA and SQIVND (reference sequence). The CDR3 runs to 15 residues. The CDR3 DNA follows: TGTGCCAGTAGTATATCCGGGAGGGGGTTCTACGAGCAGTACTTC. Its protein is CASSISGRGFYEQYF.

V usage is TRBV19 and J usage is TRBJ2-7; 8 nucleotides match TRBD1. Germline V gene data show CDR1 as LNHDA and CDR2 as SQIVND (reference sequence). The CDR3 runs to 14 residues. J lost 0 bases, V lost 5 bases, and 3 bases had no gene match. CDR3 bases: TGTGCCAGTAGTCCAGGGGGCGCCTCCTACGAGCAGTACTTC. Translating gives CASSPGGASYEQYF.

The chain couples TRBV6-8 to TRBJ1-4, with D perhaps TRBD1 (6 bases). The length of the CDR3 is 15 residues. V was cut by 6 bases and J by 0 bases, with 11 bases left in between. Germline V CDR1 and CDR2: MNHGY, SAAAGT. As DNA, the CDR3 is TGTGCCAGCAGGGACAGACAAGCAACTAATGAAAAACTGTTTTTT. It codes for CASRDRQATNEKLFF.

This chain joins TRBV6-8 and TRBJ2-5, with 12 bases aligning to TRBD2. V shed 5 bases and J 2 bases; nucleotides not matched to a gene: 12. Looked up from germline, CDR1 is MNHGY and CDR2 is SAAAGT. The CDR3 consists of 18 residues. CDR3 residues: CASSAGTSGLAGQETQYF. The DNA for the CDR3 is TGTGCCAGCAGTGCCGGGACGTCGGGACTAGCGGGTCAAGAGACCCAGTACTTC.